In this sample, the clone carrying this TCR beta chain turned up many times. Investigators excluded patients with uncontrolled infection, other autoimmune disease, pregnancy or lactation. PBMCs stemmed from approximately 9.1 ml fresh peripheral blood. Amplification of TCR beta CDR3 regions was performed using RNA transcripts as template. HTBI primers drove first-round RT-PCR of the TCR CDR3. TCRdb re-called the multiplex PCR reads through MiXCR, storing one row per CDR3 protein. This sample has under 350,000 distinct CDR3 sequences; about 18% occur once, and the top ten carry 45% to 50%. The data belong to a study of T cells in Graves' hyperthyroidism and ophthalmopathy. Study-level background: Peripheral blood draws took place at initial diagnosis, ahead of any treatment.

This TCR was sampled from a woman aged 45-65 years with Graves' hyperthyroidism. Sequenced material: blood.

The CDR3 sequence: CSARRDSTYYEQYF. For the CDR3, the DNA is TGCAGTGCTAGAAGGGACAGCACGTACTACGAGCAGTACTTC. The chain recombines TRBV20-1 with TRBJ2-7; 7 bases match TRBD1. The CDR3 loop spans 14 amino acids. CDR1 is DFQATT, CDR2 SNEGSKA, per germline (reference sequence). V was clipped by 2 bases and J by 3 bases; unmatched bases: 7.